This T cell receptor beta chain is from a study of blood T cell repertoires in COVID-19 (dated by TCRdb to about 2020). With regard to the full study: The collaborator samples originated in the United States, Italy and Spain and spanned the acute and convalescent phases of COVID-19. The material from the prospective study consisted of cDNA or gDNA derived from T cells, B-cell-depleted T cells, or PBMCs. The dataset comprised deeply sampled blood TCRbeta repertoires from subjects exposed to, actively infected with, or recovered from COVID-19. The repertoires were released in a freely available public database intended as a resource for research on the immune response to SARS-CoV-2. The samples were drawn from the first 160 participants of the ongoing ImmuneRACE study and from 1,254 subjects provided by 6 global collaborators. Nearly every sample came with metadata listing a de-identified subject ID, COVID-19 status, age in years and sex. Where available, HLA class I and class II types were obtained from metadata supplied by the sample provider rather than from assay-based typing. Results the study describes overall, beyond this receptor: The quantity of clinical and demographic metadata differed by source and by participant and was supplied without curation.

As regards this clone: This receptor's antigen is unknown. It has no much larger one-base neighbor in the sample; base qualities were not kept.

TCRbeta CDR3 regions were amplified from genomic DNA using the immunoSEQ Assay, a bias-controlled multiplex PCR. The original methods were these. Within the assay, amplification of reference gene primers was used to estimate how many nucleated cells each sample contained. Sequence reads were collapsed and filtered to measure the absolute abundance of every unique TCRbeta CDR3 rearrangement. For each sample, productive Simpson clonality was calculated as the square root of Simpson's diversity index over productive rearrangements. TCRdb took this table from immuneACCESS and kept in-frame rearrangements with V and J called. Such tables lack part of the clones; where checked against another copy, unresolved V genes explain under half of the gap, and the rest is unexplained. V, J and clone size are those of that table, while D and trimming were read from the DNA. The sample has 150,000 to 200,000 clones on record, 85% to 90% of them singletons. In total, the top ten clones hold 6% to 7.5% of the sample.

The CDR3 spans 16 residues, from the cysteine through the phenylalanine. CDR3 DNA is the only sequence kept; it has 48 bases, read in frame from the first base. The germline V gene yields SNHLY for CDR1 and FYNNEI for CDR2. Trimming costs V 3 bases and J 5 bases, and their ends lie 19 bases apart. The collaborating institutions used their own protocols to collect whole blood in K2EDTA tubes. For TCRbeta analysis, collaborators shipped samples in one of three forms: frozen whole blood, isolated PBMCs, or DNA extracted from either of those sample types. The sequencing input was peripheral blood. Here the chain combines TRBV2 and TRBJ1-1; perhaps TRBD1 is the D gene, with 6 bases matching. This sequence originates from a woman of 80 years or more in a cohort sampled during active or convalescent COVID-19. The CDR3 corresponds to CASSEVQAPRGTEAFF. In nucleotides, the sequence is TGTGCCAGCAGTGAGGTCCAGGCACCGAGGGGGACTGAAGCTTTCTTT.